These 8 T cell receptor beta chains came from one sample sequenced in a study of blood T cell repertoires in COVID-19 (dated by TCRdb to 2018 to 2020). The library was produced with the immunoSEQ multiplex PCR assay. TCRdb provides this immuneACCESS table in a form limited to in-frame rearrangements. Some clones are lacking; in checked studies, under half of them reflect an unresolved V gene, and why the rest are absent is not known. This sample lists about 310,000 clones; roughly 87% were detected once. The ten largest clones capture 8% to 9.5% of the sample. The specimen was PBMCs or T cells enriched from blood (not recorded which). The receptors shown here come from a woman aged 18-29 years who had recovered from COVID-19.

The gene calls are TRBV9 and TRBJ2-1; 11 bases align to TRBD2. The germline V gene encodes CDR1 SGDLS and CDR2 YYNGEE. Losses at the gene ends were 4 bases for V and 3 bases for J; bases not matched to a gene: 3. This CDR3 is 15 amino acids long. CDR3: CASSLSGRDYNEQFF. CDR3 bases: TGTGCCAGCAGCCTTAGCGGGAGGGACTACAATGAGCAGTTCTTC.

In its sample, this clone was seen a few times. The chain carries TRBV18 and TRBJ1-3, with D possibly being TRBD1 (5 bases). The V gene's germline CDR1 is KGHSH and CDR2 LQKENI. CDR3 size: 17 residues. Trimming pared 5 bases from V and 0 bases from J, leaving 17 bases between. The CDR3 DNA reads TGTGCCAGCTCATCAACCGGGACTCCGAGCTCTGGAAACACCATATATTTT. Translating it yields CASSSTGTPSSGNTIYF.

This clone came up once. The genes are TRBV28 and TRBJ1-1; D not certain. V lost 7 bases to trimming and J lost 0 bases, with 18 bases between them. Germline CDR1 MDHEN, CDR2 SYDVKM. This CDR3 is built from 16 residues. CDR3 DNA: TGTGCCAGCATCAACTACCGCGGACTACTGAACACTGAAGCTTTCTTT. It specifies CASINYRGLLNTEAFF.

The chain employs TRBV29-1 and TRBJ1-1; 7 bases fit TRBD1. The CDR3 covers 15 residues. CDR1 and CDR2 from the germline V gene are SQVTM and ANQGSEA. V lost 1 base, J lost 1 base, and 6 bases stayed unmatched. CDR3 coding DNA: TGCAGCGTTGAAGTGGGGACAGTATCGAACACTGAAGCTTTCTTT. Translated: CSVEVGTVSNTEAFF.

The chain links TRBV30 to TRBJ1-6, with unresolved D. The V end was cut by 1 base, the J end by 13 bases, with 17 bases between. From germline, CDR1 is GTSNPN and CDR2 SVGIG (reference sequence). The CDR3 contains 14 residues. As DNA, the CDR3 is TGTGCCTGGAGTGGCCCCACAGTTCTAACCCCCCTCCACTTT. It specifies CAWSGPTVLTPLHF.

The gene calls are TRBV6-6 and TRBJ1-1; tentatively, D is TRBD1 (6 bases). Germline V CDR1 and CDR2: MNHNY, SVGAGI (reference sequence). The CDR3 runs to 13 residues. The V gene lost 8 bases and the J gene lost 1 base, with 11 bases spanning the gap. CDR3 residues: CASQDRRNTEAFF. CDR3 bases: TGTGCCAGCCAGGACAGAAGGAACACTGAAGCTTTCTTT.

The V call is TRBV18, the J call TRBJ1-2, with D hard to call. The CDR3 is 12 amino acids. Between the trimmed V and J ends, which lost 8 bases and 7 bases, there was a span of 14 bases. CDR1 and CDR2 (germline): KGHSH, LQKENI. CDR3 nucleotides: TGTGCCAGCCGAGAGACAAGGTCTGGCTACACCTTC. Protein product: CASRETRSGYTF. Filled out from reference TRBV18 and TRBJ1-2, the complete variable domain reads NAGVMQNPRHLVRRRGQEARLRCSPMKGHSHVYWYRQLPEEGLKFMVYLQKENIIDESGMPKERFSAEFPKEGPSILRIQQVVRGDSAAYFCASRETRSGYTFGSGTRLTVV.

The chain recombines TRBV18 with TRBJ2-1, with TRBD2 matching over 14 bases. The junction had 3 bases not matched to a gene; V was cut back by 4 bases and J by 1 base. The CDR3 contains 17 residues. Germline V gene sequence: CDR1 KGHSH, CDR2 LQKENI. In DNA form, the CDR3 reads TGTGCCAGCTCACGGACTAGCGGGAGGCTTTCCTACAATGAGCAGTTCTTC. This sequence encodes CASSRTSGRLSYNEQFF.